Shown below are 12 T cell receptor beta chains from a single sample sequenced in a study of cytomegalovirus exposure and HLA in healthy donors. In the PCR, 60 Vbeta and 13 Jbeta primers were used. Here immunoSEQ multiplex PCR was the method, and the copy in TCRdb shows in-frame clones only, minus some. The sample consists of about 150,000 clones, around 84% of them appearing once. Specimen: PBMCs. All receptors derive from a woman between 18 and 29 years old in good health and CMV-seronegative.

The genes are TRBV7-9 and TRBJ2-1, with D possibly matching TRBD2 (6 bases). Germline V gene data show CDR1 as SEHNR and CDR2 as FQNEAQ (reference sequence). Trimming stripped 7 bases from V and 8 bases from J, with 18 bases between. CDR3 length: 14 residues. The CDR3 sequence: CASTLRAGIDEQFF. CDR3 DNA: TGTGCCAGCACCCTCCGAGCGGGCATCGATGAGCAGTTCTTC.

The rearrangement joins TRBV19 to TRBJ2-1, with 7 bases lining up with TRBD1. This CDR3 region has 13 residues. Losses at the gene ends were 5 bases for V and 8 bases for J; bases not matched to a gene: 6. CDR1 and CDR2 from the germline V gene are LNHDA and SQIVND (reference sequence). The CDR3 sequence is CASSVNRGHEQFF. CDR3 DNA sequence: TGTGCCAGTAGTGTGAACAGGGGCCATGAGCAGTTCTTC.

This clone was detected a few times. The chain has TRBV5-5 and TRBJ1-3; the D gene is possibly TRBD1 (5 bases). The V end lost 2 bases, the J end lost 2 bases, and 5 bases lay between the germline ends. The germline V gene has CDR1 SGHKS and CDR2 YYEKEE (reference sequence). The CDR3 length is 13 residues. The CDR3 region is CASSFRAGNTIYF. DNA of the CDR3: TGTGCCAGCAGCTTCAGGGCTGGAAACACCATATATTTT.

This chain's CDR3 is CASRGQTPNQPQHF. DNA for the CDR3: TGTGCCAGCAGGGGACAGACACCCAATCAGCCCCAGCATTTT. This chain links TRBV6-5 with TRBJ1-5; 7 bases agree with TRBD1. CDR1 and CDR2 (germline): MNHEY, SVGAGI. V was pared by 6 bases and J by 3 bases, with 5 bases of the junction left unmatched. The CDR3 length is 14 residues.

This rearrangement joins TRBV7-2 to TRBJ1-2, with 9 bases fitting TRBD1. Germline V CDR1 and CDR2: SGHTA, FQGNSA. The V and J ends lost 4 bases and 7 bases, in that order; junction bases with no gene match: 10. This CDR3 has 15 residues. The CDR3 nucleotides are TGTGCCAGCAGCTCCATCATACAGGGGGCGGGTGGCTACACCTTC. Residues: CASSSIIQGAGGYTF.

This sequence joins TRBV2 and TRBJ2-3; 9 bases agree with TRBD1. J was trimmed by 0 bases and V by 8 bases; bases with no gene match: 3. Looked up from germline, CDR1 is SNHLY and CDR2 is FYNNEI. The CDR3 is made up of 14 amino acids. The chain's CDR3 is CASPGQGSTDTQYF. The DNA of the CDR3 is TGTGCCAGCCCGGGACAGGGTAGCACAGATACGCAGTATTTT. The variable domain in full, completed from reference TRBV2 and TRBJ2-3, reads EPEVTQTPSHQVTQMGQEVILRCVPISNHLYFYWYRQILGQKVEFLVSFYNNEISEKSEIFDDQFSVERPDGSNFTLKIRSTKLEDSAMYFCASPGQGSTDTQYFGPGTRLTVL.

The chain is built from TRBV19 and TRBJ2-7; 13 nucleotides match TRBD2. CDR1 and CDR2 (germline): LNHDA, SQIVND (reference sequence). Unmatched junction bases numbered 6, after V lost 4 bases and J lost 0 bases. The length of the CDR3 is 17 residues. Written as DNA, the CDR3 is TGTGCCAGTAGTAAACGGACTAGCGGGGGACTCTCCTACGAGCAGTACTTC. Translated: CASSKRTSGGLSYEQYF.

The chain is built from TRBV21-1 and TRBJ2-7; the DNA was not used to check the table's D call, TRBD1. TRBV21-1 counts as a pseudogene. This CDR3 region has 18 residues. This CDR3 is CASRTGTGDFTSSYEQYF. The DNA of the CDR3 is TGTGCCAGCAGGACCGGGACAGGGGACTTTACGTCTTCCTACGAGCAGTACTTC.

The CDR3 nucleotides read TGTGCCAGCCGCCTCGTCCGGGGGGGCACCGGGGAGCTGTTTTTT. Translated: CASRLVRGGTGELFF. The chain recombines TRBV7-2 with TRBJ2-2, with 8 nucleotides matching TRBD2. The CDR3 runs to 15 residues. J lost 4 bases, V lost 8 bases, and 9 bases had no gene match. Per the germline V gene, CDR1 is SGHTA and CDR2 is FQGNSA.

Here the CDR3 reads CASSPVPFKREQYF. The CDR3 nucleotides read TGTGCCAGCAGTCCGGTCCCGTTTAAGCGCGAGCAGTACTTC. This chain joins TRBV28 and TRBJ2-7; D call uncertain. V was clipped by 5 bases and J by 6 bases, with 17 bases between them. Germline V gene lookup returns CDR1 MDHEN and CDR2 SYDVKM. This CDR3 region has 14 residues. The variable domain in full, completed from reference TRBV28 and TRBJ2-7, reads DVKVTQSSRYLVKRTGEKVFLECVQDMDHENMFWYRQDPGLGLRLIYFSYDVKMKEKGDIPEGYSVSREKKERFSLILESASTNQTSMYLCASSPVPFKREQYFGPGTRLTVT.

V usage is TRBV27 and J usage is TRBJ2-7, with 7 bases lining up with TRBD1. The length of the CDR3 is 15 residues. CDR1 and CDR2 from the germline V gene are MNHEY and SMNVEV (reference sequence). V gave up 5 bases and J gave up 2 bases; unmatched junction bases: 9. The DNA for the CDR3 is TGTGCCAGCAGTCGTACCGGGACAGCCACCTACGAGCAGTACTTC. This sequence encodes CASSRTGTATYEQYF.

This clone showed up just once. The chain has TRBV28 and TRBJ2-1; 8 bases agree with TRBD2. V dropped 0 bases and J dropped 8; count of bases not matched to a gene: 6. The CDR3 totals 15 residues. Germline lookup yields CDR1 MDHEN and CDR2 SYDVKM. This CDR3 reads CASSLWAGRGDEQFF. The CDR3 DNA reads TGTGCCAGCAGTTTATGGGCGGGGCGGGGGGATGAGCAGTTCTTC.